The subject of this entry is one TCR beta chain. This clonotype was counted only a few times. The antigen it binds to is not known. The sample holds no much larger clone one base away, and base qualities are not on file. The time point label of this sample denotes: persistent/refractory GD, antithyroid drugs over 5 years with positive TRAb. For both TCR sequencing and RNA sequencing, RNA was extracted from PBMCs in TRIzol. Graves' disease was diagnosed according to American Thyroid Association guidelines. Recruitment of patients was carried out at an endocrinology department in Xi'an, China. Each patient gave approximately 10 milliliters of peripheral blood, collected in an EDTA anticoagulant tube. Ficoll Paque Plus density gradient separation was used to isolate PBMCs, and no further T cell sorting was performed. An Agilent 2100 Bioanalyzer and agarose gel were used to check RNA quality, and a NanoDrop 2000 was used to measure RNA concentration.

Libraries were prepared through multiplex PCR. The sequencer was an Illumina HiSeq 4000. CDR3 regions were amplified by Arm-PCR with iRepertoire HTBI primers to construct TCR beta libraries. Before sequencing, the PCR products went through gel purification. The authors' pipeline ran thus. A total of 62 TRBV and approximately 15 TRBJ segments were identified across samples and were used for gene usage analysis of CDR3 amino acid clonotypes. COPE and FqMerger were used to merge filtered high-quality paired reads into contigs. BLAST was used to align contigs to IMGT TRBV, TRBD and TRBJ reference genes, with CDR3 defined following IMGT. Clonotypes above 0.1% frequency were classified as highly expanded clones. Shannon entropy served as the measure of repertoire diversity, while the Gini coefficient captured V-J evenness. Public clonotypes were defined as clonotypes shared by more than one individual. TCRdb's own reprocessing of the public reads used fastp at Q25 and MiXCR and kept productive beta chains. Here each entry gathers all rows of one CDR3 protein and keeps the most common genes and DNA. The V and J calls, along with clone size, are taken from TCRdb and not from the paper's own processing. This sample holds about 470,000 distinct CDR3 sequences; 20% to 25% were observed only once. Of the sample, about 6.6% is held by the ten largest clones.

The sample is drawn from a study of regulatory T cells in long-lasting Graves disease (dated by TCRdb to about 2021). With regard to the full study: To count as having persistent Graves' disease, a patient had to have received antithyroid drug treatment for over 5 years with TSH receptor autoantibodies remaining persistently positive. Peripheral blood TCR sequencing and RNA sequencing compared persistent Graves' disease patients with newly diagnosed Graves' disease patients. The study took place in China and was registered as a clinical trial. A total of 35 or so samples were covered by TCR sequencing, comprising some 13 persistent and about 20 newly diagnosed Graves' disease patients. On average, persistent Graves' disease patients in the clinical cohort had been on antithyroid drugs for about 10.3 years. Overall study outcomes, separate from this receptor: Persistent disease showed preferential use of TRBV28, TRBJ1-2 and TRBJ2-5, whereas newly diagnosed disease favored TRBV20-1 and TRBJ2-1. Patients with persistent disease shared more public clonotypes (approximately 2,500) than newly diagnosed patients did (more than 900). The small sample size was acknowledged by the authors as a limitation that may reduce accuracy. Only peripheral blood was studied, because thyroid tissue, the primary lesion, was inaccessible. Sequencing and analysis were restricted to the TCR beta chain. Persistent Graves' disease patients showed lower TCR Shannon entropy and fewer highly expanded clones than newly diagnosed patients, suggesting clonal expansion.

The CDR3 sequence holds 14 residues, the cysteine and phenylalanine included. Only CDR3 DNA remains: 42 bases, in frame from the first base. Relative to germline, V is 2 bases shorter and J is 5 bases shorter, with 10 bases between their ends. Reading the germline V gene gives CDR1 SGHDT and CDR2 YYEEEE. The source was peripheral blood mononuclear cells (PBMCs), collected when the disease was refractory, from a patient treated with antithyroid drugs. The chain employs TRBV5-6 and TRBJ1-4; the D gene lacks a confident call. The receptor's source is a female donor with Graves disease. The nucleotides are TGTGCCAGCAGCTTTGACGGGAAGAATGAAAAACTGTTTTTT. The encoded protein is CASSFDGKNEKLFF. With the rest looked up from the reference TRBV5-6 and TRBJ1-4 genes rather than sequenced, the full variable domain is DAGVTQSPTHLIKTRGQQVTLRCSPKSGHDTVSWYQQALGQGPQFIFQYYEEEERQRGNFPDRFSGHQFPNYSSELNVNALLLGDSALYLCASSFDGKNEKLFFGSGTQLSVL.